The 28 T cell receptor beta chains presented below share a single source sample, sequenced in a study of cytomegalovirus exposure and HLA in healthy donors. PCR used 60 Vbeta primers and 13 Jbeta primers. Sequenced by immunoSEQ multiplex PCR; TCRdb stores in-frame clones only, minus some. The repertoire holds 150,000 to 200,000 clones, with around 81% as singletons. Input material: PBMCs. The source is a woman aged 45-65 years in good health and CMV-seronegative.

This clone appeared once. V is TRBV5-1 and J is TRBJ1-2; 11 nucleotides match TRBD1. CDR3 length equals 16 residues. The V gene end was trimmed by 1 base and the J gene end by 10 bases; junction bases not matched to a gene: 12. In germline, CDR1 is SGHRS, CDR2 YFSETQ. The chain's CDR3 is CASSLSGQGALRVYTF. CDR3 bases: TGCGCCAGCAGCTTGTCAGGACAGGGGGCGCTTCGTGTCTACACCTTC.

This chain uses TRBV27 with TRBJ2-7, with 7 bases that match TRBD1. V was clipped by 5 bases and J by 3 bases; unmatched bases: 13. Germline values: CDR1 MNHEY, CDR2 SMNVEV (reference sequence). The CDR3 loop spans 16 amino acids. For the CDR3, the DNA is TGTGCCAGCAGTCCGATGGACAGGCTTACTGACTACGAGCAGTACTTC. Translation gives CASSPMDRLTDYEQYF.

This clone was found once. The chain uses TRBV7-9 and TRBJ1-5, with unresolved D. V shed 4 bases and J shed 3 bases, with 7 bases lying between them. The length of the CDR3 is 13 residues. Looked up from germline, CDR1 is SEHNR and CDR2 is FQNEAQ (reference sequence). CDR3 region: CASSSGFNQPQHF. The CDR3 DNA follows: TGTGCCAGCAGCTCGGGGTTCAATCAGCCCCAGCATTTT.

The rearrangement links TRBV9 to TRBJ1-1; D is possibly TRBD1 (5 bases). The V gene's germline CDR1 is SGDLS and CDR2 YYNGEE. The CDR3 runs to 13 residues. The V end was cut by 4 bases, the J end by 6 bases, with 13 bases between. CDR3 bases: TGTGCCAGCAGCACTGGACAATTCGCTGAAGCTTTCTTT. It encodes CASSTGQFAEAFF.

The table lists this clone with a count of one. In DNA, the CDR3 is TGTGCCAGCAGGAAGCTAGCGGGGGGGCCGGGGGGTGAGCAGTTCTTC. This sequence encodes CASRKLAGGPGGEQFF. This chain links TRBV2 with TRBJ2-1; TRBD2 matches 12 bases. The ends lost 6 bases at V and 9 bases at J; junction bases unmatched: 12. Germline-derived CDR1 and CDR2 are SNHLY and FYNNEI. The CDR3 totals 16 residues.

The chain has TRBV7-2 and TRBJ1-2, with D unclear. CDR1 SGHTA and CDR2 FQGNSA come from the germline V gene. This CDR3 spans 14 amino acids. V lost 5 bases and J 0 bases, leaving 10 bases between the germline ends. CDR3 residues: CASSPPGSNYGYTF. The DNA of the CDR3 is TGTGCCAGCAGCCCGCCAGGATCTAACTATGGCTACACCTTC.

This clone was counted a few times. The CDR3 DNA reads as TGCGCCAGCAGCTCTGCGACAGGGGGCAACTATGGCTACACCTTC. This encodes CASSSATGGNYGYTF. The chain has TRBV4-1 and TRBJ1-2; 10 bases agree with TRBD1. V lost 5 bases to trimming and J lost 2 bases; unmatched junction nucleotides: 5. The CDR3 sequence is 15 residues long. The germline V gene has CDR1 MGHRA and CDR2 YSYEKL.

The CDR3 loop is CASSQALSSGSLTYEQYF. The CDR3 bases are TGCGCCAGCAGCCAAGCTTTGTCTAGCGGGAGCCTTACCTACGAGCAGTACTTC. This chain links TRBV4-3 with TRBJ2-7; TRBD2 aligns across 10 bases. Germline V CDR1 and CDR2: LGHNA, YSLEER. The CDR3 consists of 18 residues. After removal of 1 base from V and 2 bases from J, the junction contained 11 bases not matched to a gene.

CDR3 bases: TGTGCCAGCAGGGAGACAGGGGGCGAGGGCTACACCTTC. It is translated as CASRETGGEGYTF. The rearrangement joins TRBV28 to TRBJ1-2; 10 positions match TRBD1. CDR3 length equals 13 residues. The germline V gene encodes CDR1 MDHEN and CDR2 SYDVKM. V was pared by 6 bases and J by 8 bases, with 6 bases of the junction left unmatched.

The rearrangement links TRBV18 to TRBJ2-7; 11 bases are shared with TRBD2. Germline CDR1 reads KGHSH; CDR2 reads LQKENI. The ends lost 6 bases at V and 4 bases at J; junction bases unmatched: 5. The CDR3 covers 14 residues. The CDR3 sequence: CASSSSGRSYEQYF. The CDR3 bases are TGTGCCAGCTCGTCTAGCGGGAGGAGTTACGAGCAGTACTTC.

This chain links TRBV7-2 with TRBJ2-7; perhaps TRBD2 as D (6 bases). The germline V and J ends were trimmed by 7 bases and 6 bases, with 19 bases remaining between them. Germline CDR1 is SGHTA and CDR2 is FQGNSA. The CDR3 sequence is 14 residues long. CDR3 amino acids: CASTLPWSGSEQYF. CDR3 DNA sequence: TGTGCCAGCACCCTACCATGGTCCGGGAGCGAGCAGTACTTC.

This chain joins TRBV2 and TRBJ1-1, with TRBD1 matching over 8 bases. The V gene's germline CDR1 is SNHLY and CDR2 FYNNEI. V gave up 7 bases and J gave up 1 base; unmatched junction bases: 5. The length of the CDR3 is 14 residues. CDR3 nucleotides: TGTGCCAGCATTTACAGGGGGGAGAACACTGAAGCTTTCTTT. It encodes CASIYRGENTEAFF.

The CDR3: CASSLVEGRYEQYF. DNA for the CDR3: TGTGCCAGCAGCTTGGTGGAGGGCCGCTACGAGCAGTACTTC. This chain connects TRBV5-6 to TRBJ2-7, with a possible D match to TRBD2 (6 bases). This CDR3 spans 14 amino acids. The germline CDR1 and CDR2 sequences are SGHDT and YYEEEE. Trimming cost V 0 bases and J 3 bases, with 10 bases left between them.

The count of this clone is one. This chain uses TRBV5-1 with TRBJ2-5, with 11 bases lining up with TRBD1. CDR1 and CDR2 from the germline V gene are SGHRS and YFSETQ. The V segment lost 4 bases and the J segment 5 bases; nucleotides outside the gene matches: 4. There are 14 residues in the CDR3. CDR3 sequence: CASSRTGGHETQYF. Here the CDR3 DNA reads TGCGCCAGCAGCCGGACAGGGGGCCATGAGACCCAGTACTTC.

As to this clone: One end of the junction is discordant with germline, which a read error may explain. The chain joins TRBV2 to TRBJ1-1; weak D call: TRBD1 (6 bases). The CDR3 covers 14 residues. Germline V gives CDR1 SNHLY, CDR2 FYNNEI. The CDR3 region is CASSGGHFNIEAFF. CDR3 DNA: TGTGCCAGCAGTGGGGGACACTTTAACATTGAAGCTTTCTTT.

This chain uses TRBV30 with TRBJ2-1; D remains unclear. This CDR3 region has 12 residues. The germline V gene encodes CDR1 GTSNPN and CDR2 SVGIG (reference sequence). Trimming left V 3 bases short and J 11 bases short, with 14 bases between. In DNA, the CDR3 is TGTGCCTGGAGCCTAGAGGCAGATCAGCAGTTCTTC. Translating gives CAWSLEADQQFF.

CDR3 protein: CASSEVSGSYGTQYF. CDR3 bases: TGTGCCAGCAGTGAGGTTAGCGGTTCCTACGGGACCCAGTACTTC. This rearrangement joins TRBV6-1 to TRBJ2-5; perhaps TRBD2 as D (6 bases). Per the germline V gene, CDR1 is MNHNS and CDR2 is SASEGT. This CDR3 contains 15 residues. Trimming cost V 3 bases and J 7 bases, with 18 bases left between them.

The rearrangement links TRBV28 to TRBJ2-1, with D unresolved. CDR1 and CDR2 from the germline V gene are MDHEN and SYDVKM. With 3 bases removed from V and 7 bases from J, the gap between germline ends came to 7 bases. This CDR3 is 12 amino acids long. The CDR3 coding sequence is TGTGCCAGCAGTTTTTGGCCAAATGAGCAGTTCTTC. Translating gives CASSFWPNEQFF.

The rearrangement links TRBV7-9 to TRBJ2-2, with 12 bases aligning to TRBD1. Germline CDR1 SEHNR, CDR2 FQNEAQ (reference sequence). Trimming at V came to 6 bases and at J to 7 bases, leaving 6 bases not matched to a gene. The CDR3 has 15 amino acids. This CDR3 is CASRPGQGAFGELFF. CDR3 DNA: TGTGCCAGCAGACCGGGACAGGGGGCTTTCGGGGAGCTGTTTTTT.

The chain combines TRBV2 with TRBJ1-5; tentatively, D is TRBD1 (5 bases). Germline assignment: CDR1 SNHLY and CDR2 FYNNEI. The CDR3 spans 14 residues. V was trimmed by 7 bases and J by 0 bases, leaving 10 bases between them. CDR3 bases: TGTGCCAGCACGTCAGGGTATAGCAATCAGCCCCAGCATTTT. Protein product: CASTSGYSNQPQHF.

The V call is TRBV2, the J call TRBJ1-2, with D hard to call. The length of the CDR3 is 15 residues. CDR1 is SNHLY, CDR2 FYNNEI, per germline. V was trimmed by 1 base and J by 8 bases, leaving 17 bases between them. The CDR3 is CASSEGVAWSGGYTF. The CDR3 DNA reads TGTGCCAGCAGTGAAGGTGTCGCATGGTCGGGGGGCTACACCTTC.

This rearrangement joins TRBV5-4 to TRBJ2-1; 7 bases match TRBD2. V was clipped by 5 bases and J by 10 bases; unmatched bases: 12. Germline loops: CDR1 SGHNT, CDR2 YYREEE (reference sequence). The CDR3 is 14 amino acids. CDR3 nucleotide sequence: TGTGCCAGCAGGGTGAGGAGCGGGACGGGGGAGCAGTTCTTC. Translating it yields CASRVRSGTGEQFF.

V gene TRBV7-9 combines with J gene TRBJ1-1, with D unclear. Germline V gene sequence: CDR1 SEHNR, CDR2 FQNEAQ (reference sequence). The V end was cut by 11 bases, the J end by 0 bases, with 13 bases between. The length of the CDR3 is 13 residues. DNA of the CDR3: TGTGCCGGCGGAAAAAATCTGAACACTGAAGCTTTCTTT. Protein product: CAGGKNLNTEAFF.

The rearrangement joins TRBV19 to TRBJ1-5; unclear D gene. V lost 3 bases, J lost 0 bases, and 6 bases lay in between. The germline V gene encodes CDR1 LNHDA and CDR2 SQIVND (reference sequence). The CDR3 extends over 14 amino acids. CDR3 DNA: TGTGCCAGTAGTATCACAGATAGCAATCAGCCCCAGCATTTT. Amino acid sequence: CASSITDSNQPQHF.

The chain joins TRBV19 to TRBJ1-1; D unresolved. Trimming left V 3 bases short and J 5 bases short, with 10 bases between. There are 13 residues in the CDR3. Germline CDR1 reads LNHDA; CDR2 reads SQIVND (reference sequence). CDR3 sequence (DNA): TGTGCCAGTAGTATGAGAGACTTAACTGAAGCTTTCTTT. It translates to CASSMRDLTEAFF.

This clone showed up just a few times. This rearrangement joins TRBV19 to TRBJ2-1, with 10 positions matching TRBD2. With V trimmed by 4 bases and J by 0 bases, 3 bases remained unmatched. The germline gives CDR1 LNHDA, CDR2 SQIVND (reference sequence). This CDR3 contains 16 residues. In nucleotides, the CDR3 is TGTGCCAGTAGTAGGACTAGCGGCAGCTCCTACAATGAGCAGTTCTTC. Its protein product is CASSRTSGSSYNEQFF.

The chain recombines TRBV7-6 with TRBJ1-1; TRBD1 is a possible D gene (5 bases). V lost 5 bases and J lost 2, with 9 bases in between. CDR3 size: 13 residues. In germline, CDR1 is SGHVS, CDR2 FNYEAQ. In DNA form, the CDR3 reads TGTGCCAGCAGCCCAACAGGAAACACTGAAGCTTTCTTT. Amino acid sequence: CASSPTGNTEAFF.

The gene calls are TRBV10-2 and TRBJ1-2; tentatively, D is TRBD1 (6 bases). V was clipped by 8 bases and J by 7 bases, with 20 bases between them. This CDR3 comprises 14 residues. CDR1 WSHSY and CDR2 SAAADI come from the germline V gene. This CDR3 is CASLPSTGVFGYTF. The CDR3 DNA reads TGCGCCAGCTTGCCCTCGACAGGAGTGTTTGGCTACACCTTC.